This T cell receptor (beta chain) is drawn from a study of cytomegalovirus exposure and HLA in healthy donors. Findings and caveats of the study: The study carried out a later analysis of TCR beta sequences. It associated approximately 17,000 of them with specific HLA alleles at a false discovery rate of 0.05. There were some V segments, including TRBV6-2 and TRBV6-3, excluded as indistinguishable.

Germline CDR1 reads SGHRS; CDR2 reads YFSETQ. Trimming took 0 bases from V and 2 from J, leaving 11 bases between them. This CDR3 contains 15 residues. With regard to this clone: Its antigen remains unknown.

Researchers ran the PCR with 60 Vbeta and 13 Jbeta primers. Repertoires were generated with immunoSEQ multiplex PCR, while TCRdb's copy carries only in-frame clones and drops some. The sample records some 110,000 clones, roughly 75% being singletons. At collection, donors were nominally healthy, but unrecorded immune exposures were probable. The source is a man in his forties in good health and CMV-seronegative. Sequencing was performed on PBMCs. V is TRBV5-1 and J is TRBJ2-5; D is undetermined. This CDR3 reads CASSLALTKQETQYF. In DNA form, the CDR3 reads TGCGCCAGCAGCTTGGCCCTAACGAAACAAGAGACCCAGTACTTC.